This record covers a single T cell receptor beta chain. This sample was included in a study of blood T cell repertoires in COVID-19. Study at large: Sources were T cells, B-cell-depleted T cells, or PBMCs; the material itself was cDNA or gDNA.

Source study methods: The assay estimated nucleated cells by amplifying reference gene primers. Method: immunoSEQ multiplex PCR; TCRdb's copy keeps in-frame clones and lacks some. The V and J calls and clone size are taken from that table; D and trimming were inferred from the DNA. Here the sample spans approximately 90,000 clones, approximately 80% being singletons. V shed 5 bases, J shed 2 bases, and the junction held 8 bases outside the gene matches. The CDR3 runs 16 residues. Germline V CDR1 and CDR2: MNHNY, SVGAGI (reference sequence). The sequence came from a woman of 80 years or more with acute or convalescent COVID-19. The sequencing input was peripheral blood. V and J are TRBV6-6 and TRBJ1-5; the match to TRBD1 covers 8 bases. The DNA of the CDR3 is TGTGCCAGCAGTAGAGGACAGGGCGTGGGCAATCAGCCCCAGCATTTT. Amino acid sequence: CASSRGQGVGNQPQHF.